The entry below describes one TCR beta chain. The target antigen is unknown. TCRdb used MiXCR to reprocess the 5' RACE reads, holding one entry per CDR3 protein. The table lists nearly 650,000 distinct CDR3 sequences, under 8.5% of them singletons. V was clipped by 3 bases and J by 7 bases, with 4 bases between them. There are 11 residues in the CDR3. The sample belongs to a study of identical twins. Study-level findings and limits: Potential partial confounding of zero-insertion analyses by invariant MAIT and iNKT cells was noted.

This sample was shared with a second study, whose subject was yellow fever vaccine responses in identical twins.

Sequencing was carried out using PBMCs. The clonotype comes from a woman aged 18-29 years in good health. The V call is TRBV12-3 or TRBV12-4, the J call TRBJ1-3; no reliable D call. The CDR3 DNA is TGTGCCAGCAGTTTCATCAACACCATATATTTT. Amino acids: CASSFINTIYF.